Within the sample, the clone carrying this TCR beta chain is medium-sized. Its specificity is unknown. TRB rearrangements were amplified by multiplex PCR with BIOMED2 TRB-A/B primers. TCRdb recomputed calls from the multiplex PCR reads with MiXCR, one row per CDR3 protein. The sample contains approximately 8,500 distinct CDR3 sequences, about 28% of which appear only once. TRB was amplified from about 250-500 ng of blood genomic DNA. These data belong to a study of T and B cells in COVID-19 patients. Findings and caveats of the study: Active COVID-19 showed highly clonal TRB repertoires; recovery showed diversity and richness above healthy donors.

The CDR3 length is 13 residues. Germline loops: CDR1 MNHEY, CDR2 SVGAGI. V lost 2 bases, J lost 3 bases, and 1 base stayed unmatched. This TCR came from a human donor who had recovered from COVID-19. The sample taken for sequencing was blood. The chain carries TRBV6-5 and TRBJ2-7, with 7 bases identical to TRBD1. This CDR3 is CASSYGTDYEQYV. DNA of the CDR3: TGTGCCAGCAGTTACGGGACAGACTACGAGCAGTACGTC.